This T cell receptor (beta chain) came from a study of cytomegalovirus exposure and HLA in healthy donors. Study outcomes and limitations: By a later analysis, the bulk of CMV-associated TCR beta chains appeared HLA-restricted.

Regarding this clone: What it binds is not known. An end of the junction does not agree with germline; a read error may underlie this.

CDR1 and CDR2 (germline): SSHAT, FNYEAQ (reference sequence). CDR3 length: 16 residues. The PCR had 60 Vbeta and 13 Jbeta primers. Here immunoSEQ multiplex PCR was the method, and the copy in TCRdb shows in-frame clones only, minus some. The sample has fewer than 250,000 clones; approximately 87% are singletons. The clonotype comes from a human donor in good health. The chain is built from TRBV7-7 and TRBJ2-3; 10 nucleotides agree with TRBD1. Sample: PBMCs. The DNA of the CDR3 is TGTGCTAGCAGCTTAGGGGGACAGGGGAGCACAGATACGCAGTATTTT. Translation: CASSLGGQGSTDTQYF.